The sample holds one count of the clone carrying this T cell receptor (beta chain). This record belongs to a study of blood T cell repertoires in COVID-19. Study at large: Sample material is recorded as cDNA or gDNA derived from T cells, B-cell-depleted T cells, or PBMCs.

Sequencing was performed with immunoSEQ multiplex PCR; in TCRdb, only in-frame clones are kept and a portion is missing. The sample yields 240,000 or so clones, around four fifths seen once. Germline V gives CDR1 SGHTA, CDR2 FQGNSA. The CDR3 runs to 16 residues. Trimming removed 3 bases from V and 6 bases from J, with 15 bases in between. The sample consisted of peripheral blood. This sequence joins TRBV7-2 and TRBJ1-6; D is possibly TRBD1 (5 bases). The clonotype was recovered from an older woman with active or convalescent COVID-19. CDR3 in amino acids: CASSLQGSRSNSPLHF. Written as DNA, the CDR3 is TGTGCCAGCAGCTTGCAGGGCAGTAGAAGTAATTCACCCCTCCACTTT.